The 5 T cell receptor beta chains listed next were all sequenced from one sample in a study of metastatic and nonmetastatic thyroid tumors. TCRdb reanalyzed the PCR reads with MiXCR. The sample has some 25,000 clones; roughly 23% are singletons. Thyroid surgery was preceded by no treatment in any patient. The material sequenced was blood. Source of these receptors: a female donor with papillary thyroid cancer or a benign thyroid nodule (not recorded which). Some clones in this sample may be carry-over from other donors' samples.

The J gene is TRBJ1-1, the V gene TRBV30; D ambiguous. The CDR3 loop spans 9 amino acids. Between the trimmed V and J ends, which lost 3 bases and 8 bases, there was a span of 4 bases. From germline, CDR1 is GTSNPN and CDR2 SVGIG (reference sequence). The chain's CDR3 is CAWRPEAFF. CDR3 in DNA: TGTGCCTGGAGGCCCGAAGCTTTCTTT.

This clone was picked up many times. V is TRBV28 and J is TRBJ1-2; D might be TRBD1 (5 bases). CDR3 length: 12 amino acids. Trimming removed 5 bases at V and 8 bases at J, with 12 bases between. CDR1 MDHEN and CDR2 SYDVKM come from the germline V gene. The CDR3 nucleotides read TGTGCCAGCAGTCCCCTAGAGGGGGGCTACACCTTC. The encoded protein is CASSPLEGGYTF.

This clone was counted many times. This chain joins TRBV20-1 and TRBJ2-7; 9 positions match TRBD1. Germline CDR1 is DFQATT and CDR2 is SNEGSKA (reference sequence). V lost 4 bases to trimming and J lost 2 bases; unmatched junction nucleotides: 9. The CDR3 runs 15 residues. CDR3 nucleotide sequence: TGCAGTGCTACGAAGGGACAGGGAGGGCCCTACGAGCAGTACTTC. This translates into CSATKGQGGPYEQYF.

This clone was picked up many times. This chain joins TRBV6-1 and TRBJ1-5, with 7 bases lining up with TRBD1. There are 15 residues in the CDR3. The trim removed 6 bases at V and 1 base at J, leaving 6 bases unmatched. The germline CDR1 and CDR2 sequences are MNHNS and SASEGT. The CDR3 DNA sequence: TGTGCCAGCAGACTAGACAGGGAAAGCAATCAGCCCCAGCATTTT. Protein product: CASRLDRESNQPQHF.

There are many counts of this clone. Given a much more abundant clone one base away, this may be a read error. The chain employs TRBV19 and TRBJ1-2; 9 nucleotides line up with TRBD1. This CDR3 spans 15 amino acids. Losses at the gene ends were 7 bases for V and 4 bases for J; bases not matched to a gene: 10. The germline V gene has CDR1 LNHDA and CDR2 SQIVND (reference sequence). CDR3 amino acids: CASNIPGTGLYGYTF. CDR3 DNA: TGTGCCAGTAATATCCCCGGGACAGGGCTCTATGGCTACACCTTC.